This TCR beta chain was obtained from a study of blood T cell repertoires in COVID-19. Study information: Sites across the United States, Italy and Spain contributed samples from acute and convalescent COVID-19. T cells, B-cell-depleted T cells, or PBMCs supplied cDNA or gDNA.

Original methodology: Reference gene primer amplification gave estimated nucleated cell counts. TCRdb keeps only in-frame clones here, not all; method: immunoSEQ multiplex PCR. Clone size and V and J calls were adopted from that table, with D and trimming inferred from the DNA. Among approximately 110,000 clones, more than 75% were seen once, and the ten largest hold 4.5%. This clone was observed once. The CDR3 sequence is 16 residues long. The sequencing sample was made of peripheral blood. This TCR derives from a man aged 35 to 55 with acute or convalescent COVID-19. The chain uses TRBV21-1 and TRBJ1-2; the table calls TRBD1, which could not be checked here. TRBV21-1 is a pseudogene. The CDR3 here is CASSIFDRAKKHGYTF. The CDR3 DNA reads as TGTGCCAGCAGCATCTTCGACAGGGCCAAAAAGCACGGCTACACCTTC.